This T cell receptor beta chain comes out of a study of T cell changes during pregnancy in multiple sclerosis. V lost 1 base to trimming and J lost 12 bases, with 10 bases between them. There are 11 residues in the CDR3. CDR1 and CDR2 from the germline V gene are SQVTM and ANQGSEA. Sequencing used immunoSEQ multiplex PCR; TCRdb keeps in-frame clones, though not all of them. The sample has tens of thousands of clones; 92% are singletons. V and J are TRBV29-1 and TRBJ2-1; no clear D gene. The clonotype was recovered from a female donor with multiple sclerosis, enrolled in a pregnancy study. Sequencing was performed on CD4+ T cells from peripheral blood mononuclear cells, taken before pregnancy. CDR3 in amino acids: CSVEAGLVQFF. The CDR3 nucleotides are TGCAGCGTTGAAGCCGGGTTGGTGCAGTTCTTC.